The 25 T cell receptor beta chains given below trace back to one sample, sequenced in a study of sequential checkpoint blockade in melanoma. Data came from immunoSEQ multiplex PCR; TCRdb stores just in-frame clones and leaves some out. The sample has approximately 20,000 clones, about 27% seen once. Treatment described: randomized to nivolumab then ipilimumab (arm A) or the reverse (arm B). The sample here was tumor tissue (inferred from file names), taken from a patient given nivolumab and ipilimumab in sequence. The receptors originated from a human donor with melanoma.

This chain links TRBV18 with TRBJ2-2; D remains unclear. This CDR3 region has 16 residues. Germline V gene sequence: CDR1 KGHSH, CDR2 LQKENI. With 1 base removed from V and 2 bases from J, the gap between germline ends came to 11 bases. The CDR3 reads CASSPHPPVNTGELFF. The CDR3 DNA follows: TGTGCCAGCTCACCACATCCGCCGGTTAACACCGGGGAGCTGTTTTTT. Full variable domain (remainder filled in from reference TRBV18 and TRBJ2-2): NAGVMQNPRHLVRRRGQEARLRCSPMKGHSHVYWYRQLPEEGLKFMVYLQKENIIDESGMPKERFSAEFPKEGPSILRIQQVVRGDSAAYFCASSPHPPVNTGELFFGEGSRLTVL.

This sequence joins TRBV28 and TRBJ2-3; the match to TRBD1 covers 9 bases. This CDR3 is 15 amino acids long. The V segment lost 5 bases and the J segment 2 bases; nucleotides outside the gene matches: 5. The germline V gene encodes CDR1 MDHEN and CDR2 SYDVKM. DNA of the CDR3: TGTGCCAGCAGTGCTTACAGGGGGCTCACAGATACGCAGTATTTT. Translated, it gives CASSAYRGLTDTQYF.

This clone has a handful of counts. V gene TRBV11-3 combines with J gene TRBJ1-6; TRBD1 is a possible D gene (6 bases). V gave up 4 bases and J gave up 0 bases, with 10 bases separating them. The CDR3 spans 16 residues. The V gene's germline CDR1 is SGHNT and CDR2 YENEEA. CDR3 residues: CASSSRGSSYNSPLHF. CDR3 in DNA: TGTGCCAGCAGCTCTAGGGGGAGCTCCTATAATTCACCCCTCCACTTT.

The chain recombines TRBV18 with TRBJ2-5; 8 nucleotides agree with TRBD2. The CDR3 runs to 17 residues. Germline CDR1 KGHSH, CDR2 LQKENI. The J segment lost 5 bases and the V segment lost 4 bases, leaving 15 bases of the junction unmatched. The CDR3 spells CASSRSTYSGTRETQYF. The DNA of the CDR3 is TGTGCCAGCTCACGATCGACTTATAGCGGGACGCGGGAGACCCAGTACTTC.

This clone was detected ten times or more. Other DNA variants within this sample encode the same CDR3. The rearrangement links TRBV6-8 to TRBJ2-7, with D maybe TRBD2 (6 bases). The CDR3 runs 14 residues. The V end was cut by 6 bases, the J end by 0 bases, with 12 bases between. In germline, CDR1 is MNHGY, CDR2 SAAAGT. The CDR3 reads CASRETAGSYEQYF. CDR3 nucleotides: TGTGCCAGCAGGGAGACAGCGGGCTCCTACGAGCAGTACTTC.

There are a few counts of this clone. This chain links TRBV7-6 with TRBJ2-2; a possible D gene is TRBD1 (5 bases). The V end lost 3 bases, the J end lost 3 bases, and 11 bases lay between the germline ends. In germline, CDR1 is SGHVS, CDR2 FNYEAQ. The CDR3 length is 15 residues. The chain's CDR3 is CASSFAGSDTGELFF. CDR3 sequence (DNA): TGTGCCAGCAGCTTTGCAGGGTCGGACACCGGGGAGCTGTTTTTT.

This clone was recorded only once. The DNA of the CDR3 is TGTGCCACCAGCCTTACAGGGGGCGCAAACACTGAAGCTTTCTTT. It specifies CATSLTGGANTEAFF. V usage is TRBV15 and J usage is TRBJ1-1; 9 nucleotides line up with TRBD1. Germline V gene lookup returns CDR1 LNHNV and CDR2 YYDKDF (reference sequence). Trimming removed 5 bases from V and 2 bases from J; junction bases left unmatched: 6. CDR3 length equals 15 residues.

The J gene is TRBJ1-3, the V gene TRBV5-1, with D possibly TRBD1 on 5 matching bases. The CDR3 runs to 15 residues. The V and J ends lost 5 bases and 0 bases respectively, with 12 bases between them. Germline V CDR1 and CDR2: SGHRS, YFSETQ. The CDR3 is CASRDDSYSGNTIYF. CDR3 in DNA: TGCGCCAGCAGGGACGACAGCTACTCTGGAAACACCATATATTTT.

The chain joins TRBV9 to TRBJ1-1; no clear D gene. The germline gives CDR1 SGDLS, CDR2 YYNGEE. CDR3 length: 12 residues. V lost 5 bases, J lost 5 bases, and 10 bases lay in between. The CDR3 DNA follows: TGTGCCAGCAGTGAGGGTGGGACTGAAGCTTTCTTT. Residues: CASSEGGTEAFF. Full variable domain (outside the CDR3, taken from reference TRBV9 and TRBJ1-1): DSGVTQTPKHLITATGQRVTLRCSPRSGDLSVYWYQQSLDQGLQFLIQYYNGEERAKGNILERFSAQQFPDLHSELNLSSLELGDSALYFCASSEGGTEAFFGQGTRLTVV.

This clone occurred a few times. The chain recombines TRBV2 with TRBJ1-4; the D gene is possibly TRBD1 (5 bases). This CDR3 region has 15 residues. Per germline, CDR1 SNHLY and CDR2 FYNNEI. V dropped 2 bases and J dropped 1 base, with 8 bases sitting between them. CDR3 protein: CASSEQGVTNEKLFF. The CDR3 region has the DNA TGTGCCAGCAGTGAACAGGGTGTAACTAATGAAAAACTGTTTTTT.

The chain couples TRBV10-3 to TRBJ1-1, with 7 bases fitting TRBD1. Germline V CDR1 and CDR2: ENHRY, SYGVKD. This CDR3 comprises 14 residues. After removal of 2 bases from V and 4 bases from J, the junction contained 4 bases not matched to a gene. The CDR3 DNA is TGTGCCATCAGTGAGAAGGGGGCGGTCACTGAAGCTTTCTTT. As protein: CAISEKGAVTEAFF.

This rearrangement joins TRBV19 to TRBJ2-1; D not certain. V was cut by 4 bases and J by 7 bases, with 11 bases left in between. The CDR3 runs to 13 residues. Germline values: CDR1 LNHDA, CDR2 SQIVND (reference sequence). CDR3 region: CASSSPRPNEQFF. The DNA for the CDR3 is TGTGCCAGTAGTAGTCCCAGGCCAAATGAGCAGTTCTTC.

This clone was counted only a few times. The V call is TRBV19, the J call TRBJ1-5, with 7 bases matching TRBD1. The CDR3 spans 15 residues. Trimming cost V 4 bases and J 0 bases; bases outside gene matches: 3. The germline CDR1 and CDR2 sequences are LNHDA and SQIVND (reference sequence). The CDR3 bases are TGTGCCAGTAGTACCGGGACAGCTAGCAATCAGCCCCAGCATTTT. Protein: CASSTGTASNQPQHF.

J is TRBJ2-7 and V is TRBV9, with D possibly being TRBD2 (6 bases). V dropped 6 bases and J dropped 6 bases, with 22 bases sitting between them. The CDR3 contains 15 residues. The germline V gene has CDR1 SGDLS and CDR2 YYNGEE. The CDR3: CASTNGGVFPGEQYF. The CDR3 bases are TGTGCCAGCACCAACGGAGGGGTCTTTCCTGGCGAGCAGTACTTC.

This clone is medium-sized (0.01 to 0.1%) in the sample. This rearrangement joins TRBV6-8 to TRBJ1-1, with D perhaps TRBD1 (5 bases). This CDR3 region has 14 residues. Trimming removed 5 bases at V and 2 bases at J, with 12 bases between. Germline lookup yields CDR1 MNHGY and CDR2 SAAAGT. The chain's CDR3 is CASSTTGVNTEAFF. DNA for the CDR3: TGTGCCAGCAGTACCACAGGAGTAAACACTGAAGCTTTCTTT.

CDR3 amino acids: CATSREKGTYEQYF. CDR3 DNA: TGTGCCACCAGCAGAGAGAAGGGAACCTACGAGCAGTACTTC. The J gene is TRBJ2-7, the V gene TRBV15; D is unclear. With 0 bases removed from V and 2 bases from J, the gap between germline ends came to 8 bases. Per germline, CDR1 LNHNV and CDR2 YYDKDF (reference sequence). There are 14 residues in the CDR3.

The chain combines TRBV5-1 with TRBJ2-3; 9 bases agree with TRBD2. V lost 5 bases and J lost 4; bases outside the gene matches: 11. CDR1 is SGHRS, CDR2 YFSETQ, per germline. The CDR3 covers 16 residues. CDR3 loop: CASRVSGSLGPDTQYF. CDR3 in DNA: TGCGCCAGCAGAGTTAGCGGGAGTCTCGGCCCAGATACGCAGTATTTT. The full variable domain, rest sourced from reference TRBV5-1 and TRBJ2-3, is KAGVTQTPRYLIKTRGQQVTLSCSPISGHRSVSWYQQTPGQGLQFLFEYFSETQRNKGNFPGRFSGRQFSNSRSEMNVSTLELGDSALYLCASRVSGSLGPDTQYFGPGTRLTVL.

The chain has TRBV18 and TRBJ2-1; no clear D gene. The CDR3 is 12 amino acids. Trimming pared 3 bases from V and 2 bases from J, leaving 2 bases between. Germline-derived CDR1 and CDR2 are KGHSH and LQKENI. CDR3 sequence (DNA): TGTGCCAGCTCACCCCCCTACAATGAGCAGTTCTTC. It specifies CASSPPYNEQFF. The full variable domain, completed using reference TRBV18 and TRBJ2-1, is NAGVMQNPRHLVRRRGQEARLRCSPMKGHSHVYWYRQLPEEGLKFMVYLQKENIIDESGMPKERFSAEFPKEGPSILRIQQVVRGDSAAYFCASSPPYNEQFFGPGTRLTVL.

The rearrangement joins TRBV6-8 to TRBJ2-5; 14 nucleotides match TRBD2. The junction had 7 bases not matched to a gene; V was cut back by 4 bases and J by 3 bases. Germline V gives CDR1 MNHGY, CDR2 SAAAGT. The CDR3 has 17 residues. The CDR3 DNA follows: TGTGCCAGCAGTTCTAAGAGGACTAGCGGGGGGAAAGAGACCCAGTACTTC. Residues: CASSSKRTSGGKETQYF.

CDR3 DNA sequence: TGTGCCATCAGGGGGACAGGGTCTAATGAAAAACTGTTTTTT. This sequence encodes CAIRGTGSNEKLFF. The J gene is TRBJ1-4, the V gene TRBV10-3; 9 positions agree with TRBD1. The germline CDR1 and CDR2 sequences are ENHRY and SYGVKD. This CDR3 has 14 amino acids. V lost 6 bases, J lost 3 bases, and 2 bases stayed unmatched.

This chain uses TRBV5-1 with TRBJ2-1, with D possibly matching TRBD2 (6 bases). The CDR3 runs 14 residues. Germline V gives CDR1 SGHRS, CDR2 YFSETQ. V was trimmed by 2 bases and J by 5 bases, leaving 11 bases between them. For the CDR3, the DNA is TGCGCCAGCAGCTTATGGGGGGTGGACAATGAGCAGTTCTTC. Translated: CASSLWGVDNEQFF.

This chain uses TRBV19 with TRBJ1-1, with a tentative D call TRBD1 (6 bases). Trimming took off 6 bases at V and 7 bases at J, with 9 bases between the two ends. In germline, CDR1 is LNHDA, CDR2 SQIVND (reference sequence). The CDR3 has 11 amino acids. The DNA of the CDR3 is TGTGCCAGTAGCCTACAGGGTGAAGCTTTCTTT. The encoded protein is CASSLQGEAFF.

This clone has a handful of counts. The CDR3 reads CASSLVPAGATGETQYF. The CDR3 region has the DNA TGTGCCAGCAGCTTAGTTCCAGCGGGAGCCACAGGAGAGACCCAGTACTTC. The chain joins TRBV11-3 to TRBJ2-5, with 8 bases lining up with TRBD2. The V gene's germline CDR1 is SGHNT and CDR2 YENEEA. The V gene end was trimmed by 1 base and the J gene end by 4 bases; junction bases not matched to a gene: 11. The CDR3 totals 17 residues.

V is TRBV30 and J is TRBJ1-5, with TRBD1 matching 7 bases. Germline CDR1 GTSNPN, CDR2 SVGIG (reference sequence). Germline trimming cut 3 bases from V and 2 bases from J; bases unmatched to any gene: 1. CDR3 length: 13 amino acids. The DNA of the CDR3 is TGTGCCTGGAGCACAGGGGGCAATCAGCCCCAGCATTTT. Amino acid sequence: CAWSTGGNQPQHF.

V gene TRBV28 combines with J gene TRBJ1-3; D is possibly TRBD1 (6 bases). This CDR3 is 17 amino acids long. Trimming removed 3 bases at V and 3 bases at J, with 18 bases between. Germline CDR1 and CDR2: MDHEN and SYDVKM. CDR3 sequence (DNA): TGTGCCAGCAGTTTTCGGGGAACAGGGTCTAGTGGAAACACCATATATTTT. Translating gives CASSFRGTGSSGNTIYF.